This record covers a single T cell receptor (beta chain). Its antigen is unidentified. These data originate in a study of CXCR3-negative and CXCR3-positive naive CD8 T cells. General observations from the study: Unlike memory cells, which differed, naive CXCR3-negative and CXCR3-positive cells had similar TRBV-TRBJ usage.

In preparing the TRB cDNA libraries, 5' RACE with UMI labels was used. After re-calling the 5' RACE reads, TCRdb lists one entry per CDR3 protein, DNA absent. This table lists tens of thousands of distinct CDR3 sequences. Sorting was done in triplicate for each CD8+ T cell subset (300,000 cells each). Per germline, CDR1 KGHDR and CDR2 SFDVKD. CDR3 length: 16 amino acids. The receptor was isolated from a human donor in good health. Some clones in this sample may be carry-over from other donors' samples. Sequenced sample: memory CD8+ T cells from blood. The rearrangement uses TRBV24-1 and TRBJ2-1; TCRdb's D call of TRBD2 is untestable without DNA. The CDR3 region is CATSDRGTSGINEQFF.